The clone carrying this TCR beta chain was counted only a few times. The data originate from a study of PD-L1 blockade in urothelial cancer. About the study: Blood analysis took place 3 weeks (second dose) and 6 weeks after treatment start.

Germline CDR1 is SGHAT and CDR2 is FQNNGV. The CDR3 is made up of 17 amino acids. The V end was cut by 5 bases, the J end by 6 bases, with 26 bases between. Sequencing was performed with immunoSEQ multiplex PCR; in TCRdb, only in-frame clones are kept and a portion is missing. The sample lists tens of thousands of clones; about 85% were seen once. Time point indicated: peripheral blood 6 weeks after treatment start. This chain links TRBV11-2 with TRBJ2-7, with D unresolved. Sequenced material: PBMCs, taken around atezolizumab (anti-PD-L1) treatment. This clonotype was sampled from a man between 50 and 59 years old with urothelial cancer. CDR3 nucleotides: TGTGCCAGCAGCCACCTCCCCCAAACAATCCGGGTCCCCGAGCAGTACTTC. It codes for CASSHLPQTIRVPEQYF.